The source of this T cell receptor beta chain is a study of blood T cell repertoires in COVID-19 (dated by TCRdb to 2018 to 2020). Regarding the research as a whole: Samples covering the acute and convalescent phases of COVID-19 were provided by collaborators in the United States, Italy and Spain. The prospective study material was composed of cDNA or gDNA derived from T cells, B-cell-depleted T cells, or PBMCs. The dataset comprised deeply sampled blood TCRbeta repertoires from subjects exposed to, actively infected with, or recovered from COVID-19. The repertoires were made available in a free public database intended to serve as a resource for research on the immune response to SARS-CoV-2. The samples were drawn from the first 160 participants of the ongoing ImmuneRACE study and from some 1,300 subjects provided by 6 global collaborators. Nearly every sample came with metadata listing a de-identified subject ID, COVID-19 status, age in years and sex. Where HLA class I and class II types were available, the types were taken from metadata supplied by the sample provider, not from assay-based typing.

Counted from cysteine to phenylalanine, this CDR3 has 15 amino acids. The CDR3 DNA has 45 bases and is translated from base 1. Via the germline V gene, CDR1 is SGHRS and CDR2 YFSETQ. Relative to germline, V is missing 5 bases and J is missing 4 bases, with 5 bases of the junction outside any gene match. The paper as a whole reports these results and caveats: Clinical and demographic metadata were provided uncurated, with the amount varying by source and participant.

Concerning this clone itself: Its target antigen remains unknown. Per-base qualities were not stored, and no clone one base away is much larger.

TCRbeta CDR3 regions were amplified from genomic DNA using the immunoSEQ Assay, a bias-controlled multiplex PCR. For the original study's pipeline: The number of nucleated cells in each sample was estimated by amplification of reference gene primers within the assay. To quantify the absolute abundance of each unique TCRbeta CDR3 rearrangement, sequence reads were collapsed and filtered. For each sample, productive Simpson clonality was calculated by taking the square root of Simpson's diversity index across productive rearrangements. TCRdb carries this immuneACCESS record with in-frame sequences only. Its versions omit some clonotypes, under half of them owing to an unresolved V gene in the studies checked, with the rest unexplained. V and J calls and clone size are given by that table; D and trimming were obtained from the DNA. Here the sample has 250,000 to 300,000 clones; approximately 85% occur a single time. Approximately 6.6% of the sample rests with the top ten.

In the prospective study, participants were roughly 18 to 100 years old, resided in approximately 25 geographic areas of the United States, and were enrolled through a virtual design. To assign participants to cohorts, the prospective study relied on clinical history that participants themselves reported in a screening survey and a study questionnaire. A participant counted as exposed if, within 2 weeks of entering the study, that participant had been in contact with someone who had a PCR-confirmed or clinician-diagnosed COVID-19 case. Mobile phlebotomists in the prospective study collected whole blood, serum and a nasopharyngeal or oropharyngeal swab from every participant. Prospective study participants could optionally give additional blood draws and questionnaires over a roughly two-month period. Before DNA extraction, prospective study blood samples were shipped either frozen or at room temperature.

Sequencing was performed on PBMCs or T cells enriched from blood (not recorded which). The chain joins TRBV5-1 to TRBJ2-3, with 12 junctional bases fitting TRBD2. The sequence was obtained from a woman aged 45 to 65 who had been exposed to COVID-19. CDR3 reads: CASRPRLAGADTQYF. The nucleotide sequence is TGCGCCAGCAGACCCCGACTAGCGGGGGCAGATACGCAGTATTTT.